This T cell receptor (beta chain) was sequenced for a study of cytomegalovirus exposure and HLA in healthy donors. Overall study context: Clustering assigned 81% of the approximately 400 genotyped donors to the Caucasian-associated ancestry cluster. Findings of the study overall: From TCR beta sequences, most subjects' HLA-A and HLA-B alleles were reportedly predicted accurately.

Concerning this clone itself: Antigen unknown.

The study ran its PCR with 60 Vbeta and 13 Jbeta primers. Libraries were prepared by immunoSEQ multiplex PCR; TCRdb keeps only in-frame clonotypes and omits some of them. The profile shows some 190,000 clones, around four fifths of them singletons. The CDR3 loop spans 18 amino acids. Germline V gives CDR1 SGHTA, CDR2 FQGNSA. The V segment lost 2 bases and the J segment 0 bases; nucleotides outside the gene matches: 11. The sequence was obtained from a woman aged 25 to 45 in good health and CMV-seronegative. The sequencing sample was made of PBMCs. This chain uses TRBV7-2 with TRBJ1-1, with TRBD1 matching 8 bases. The CDR3 DNA sequence: TGTGCCAGCAGCTTAATTCTTAGGACAGGGACATTGAACACTGAAGCTTTCTTT. It codes for CASSLILRTGTLNTEAFF.